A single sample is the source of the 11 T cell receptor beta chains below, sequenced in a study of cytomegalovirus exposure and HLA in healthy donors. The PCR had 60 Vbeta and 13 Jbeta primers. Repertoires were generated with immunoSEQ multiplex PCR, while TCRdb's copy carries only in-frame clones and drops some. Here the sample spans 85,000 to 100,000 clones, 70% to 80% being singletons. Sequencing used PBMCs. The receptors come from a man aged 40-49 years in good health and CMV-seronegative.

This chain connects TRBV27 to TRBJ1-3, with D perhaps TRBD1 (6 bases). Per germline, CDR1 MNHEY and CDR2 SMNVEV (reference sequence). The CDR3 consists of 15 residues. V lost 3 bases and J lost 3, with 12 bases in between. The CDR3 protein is CASSLAGADGNTIYF. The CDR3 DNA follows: TGTGCCAGCAGTTTGGCGGGGGCGGATGGAAACACCATATATTTT.

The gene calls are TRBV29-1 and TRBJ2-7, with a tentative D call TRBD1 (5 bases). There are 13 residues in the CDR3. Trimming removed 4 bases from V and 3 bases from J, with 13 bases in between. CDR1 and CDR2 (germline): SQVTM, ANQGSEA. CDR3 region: CSVGTPPHYEQYF. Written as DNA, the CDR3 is TGCAGCGTTGGGACACCTCCCCACTACGAGCAGTACTTC.

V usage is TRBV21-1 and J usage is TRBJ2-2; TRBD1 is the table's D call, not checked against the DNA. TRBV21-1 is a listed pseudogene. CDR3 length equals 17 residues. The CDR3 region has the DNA TGTGCCAGCAGCTCCCGGGACAGGACTGGCACACCCGGGGAGCTGTTTTTT. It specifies CASSSRDRTGTPGELFF.

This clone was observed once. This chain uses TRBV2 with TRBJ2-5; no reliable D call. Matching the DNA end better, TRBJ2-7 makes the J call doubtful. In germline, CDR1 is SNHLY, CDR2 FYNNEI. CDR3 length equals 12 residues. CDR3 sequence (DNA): TGTGCCAGCAGTGAACAATACTACGAGCAGTACTTC. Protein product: CASSEQYYEQYF.

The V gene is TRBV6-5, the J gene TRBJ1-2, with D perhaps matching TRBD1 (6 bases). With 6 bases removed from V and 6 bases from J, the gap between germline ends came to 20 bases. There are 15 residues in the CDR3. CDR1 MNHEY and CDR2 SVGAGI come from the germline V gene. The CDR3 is CASSETGWRNHGYTF. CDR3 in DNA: TGTGCCAGCAGCGAGACAGGCTGGAGGAACCATGGCTACACCTTC.

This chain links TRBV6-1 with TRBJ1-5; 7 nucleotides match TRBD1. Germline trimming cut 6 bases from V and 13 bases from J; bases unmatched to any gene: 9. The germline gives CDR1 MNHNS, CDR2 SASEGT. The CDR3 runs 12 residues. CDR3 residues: CASRLTQGTQHF. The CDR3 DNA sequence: TGTGCCAGCAGATTAACACAGGGGACTCAGCATTTT.

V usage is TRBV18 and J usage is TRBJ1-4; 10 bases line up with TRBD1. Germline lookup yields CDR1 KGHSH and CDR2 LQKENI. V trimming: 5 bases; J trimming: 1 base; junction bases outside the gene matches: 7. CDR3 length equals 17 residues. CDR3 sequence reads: CASSVRTGGQTNEKLFF. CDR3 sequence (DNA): TGTGCCAGCTCAGTGCGGACAGGGGGACAAACTAATGAAAAACTGTTTTTT.

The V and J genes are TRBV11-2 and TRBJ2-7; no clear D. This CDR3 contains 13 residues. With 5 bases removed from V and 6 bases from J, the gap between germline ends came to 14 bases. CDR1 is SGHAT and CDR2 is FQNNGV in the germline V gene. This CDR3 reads CASSATPGFEQYF. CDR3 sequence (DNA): TGTGCCAGCAGCGCTACCCCCGGGTTCGAGCAGTACTTC.

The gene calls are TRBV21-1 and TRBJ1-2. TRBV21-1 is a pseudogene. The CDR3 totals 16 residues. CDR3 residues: CASSKGETHLNYGYTF. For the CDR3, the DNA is TGTGCCAGCAGCAAAGGGGAGACTCATCTCAACTATGGCTACACCTTC.

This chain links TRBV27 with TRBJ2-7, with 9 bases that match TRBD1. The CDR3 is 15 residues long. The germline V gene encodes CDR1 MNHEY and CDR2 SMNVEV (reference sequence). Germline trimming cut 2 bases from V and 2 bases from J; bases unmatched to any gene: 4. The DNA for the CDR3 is TGTGCCAGCAGTTTACGGTGGGACAGGGCCTACGAGCAGTACTTC. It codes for CASSLRWDRAYEQYF.

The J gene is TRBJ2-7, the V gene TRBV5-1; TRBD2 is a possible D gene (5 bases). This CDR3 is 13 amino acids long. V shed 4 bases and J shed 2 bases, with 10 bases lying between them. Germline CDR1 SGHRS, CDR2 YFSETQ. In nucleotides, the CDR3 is TGCGCCAGCAGCAGTGGACTTGCCTACGAGCAGTACTTC. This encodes CASSSGLAYEQYF.